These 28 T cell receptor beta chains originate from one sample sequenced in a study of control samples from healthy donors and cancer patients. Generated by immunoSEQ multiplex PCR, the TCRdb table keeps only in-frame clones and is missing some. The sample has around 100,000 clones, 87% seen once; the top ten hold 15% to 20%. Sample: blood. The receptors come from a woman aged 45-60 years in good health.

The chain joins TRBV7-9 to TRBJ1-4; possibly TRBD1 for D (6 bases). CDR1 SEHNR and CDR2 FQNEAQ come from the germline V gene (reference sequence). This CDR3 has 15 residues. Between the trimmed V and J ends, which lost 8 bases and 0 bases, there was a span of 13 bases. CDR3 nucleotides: TGTGCCAGCTACCAAGGGGGAGCAACTAATGAAAAACTGTTTTTT. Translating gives CASYQGGATNEKLFF.

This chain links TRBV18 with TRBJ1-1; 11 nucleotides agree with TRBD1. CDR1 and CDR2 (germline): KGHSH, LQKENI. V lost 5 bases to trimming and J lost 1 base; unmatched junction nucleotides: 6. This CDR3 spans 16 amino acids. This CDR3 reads CASSGDRGGRNTEAFF. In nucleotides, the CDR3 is TGTGCCAGCTCAGGGGACAGGGGGGGAAGGAACACTGAAGCTTTCTTT.

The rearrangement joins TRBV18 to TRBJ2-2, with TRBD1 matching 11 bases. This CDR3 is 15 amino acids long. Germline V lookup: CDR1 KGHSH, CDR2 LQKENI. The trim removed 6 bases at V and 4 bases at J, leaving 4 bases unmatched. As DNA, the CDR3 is TGTGCCAGCTCGATCGGGACAGGGGGCACCGGGGAGCTGTTTTTT. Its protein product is CASSIGTGGTGELFF.

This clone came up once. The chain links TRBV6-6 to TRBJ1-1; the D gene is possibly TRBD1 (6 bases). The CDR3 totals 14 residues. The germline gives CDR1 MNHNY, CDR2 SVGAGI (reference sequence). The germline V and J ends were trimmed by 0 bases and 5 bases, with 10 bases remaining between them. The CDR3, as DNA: TGTGCCAGCAGTTACTCGACAGGAAAAACTGAAGCTTTCTTT. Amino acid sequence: CASSYSTGKTEAFF.

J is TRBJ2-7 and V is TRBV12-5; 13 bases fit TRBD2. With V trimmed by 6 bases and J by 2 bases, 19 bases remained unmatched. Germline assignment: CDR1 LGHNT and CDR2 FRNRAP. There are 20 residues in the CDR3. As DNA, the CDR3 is TGTGCTAGTGGCTCCCTTACTAGCGGGGGGGCCAAGAATGACCCCTACGAGCAGTACTTC. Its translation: CASGSLTSGGAKNDPYEQYF.

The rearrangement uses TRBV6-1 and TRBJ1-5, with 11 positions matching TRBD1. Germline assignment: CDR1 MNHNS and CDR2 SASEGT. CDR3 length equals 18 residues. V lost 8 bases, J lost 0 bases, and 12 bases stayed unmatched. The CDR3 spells CASREGTGGFYSNQPQHF. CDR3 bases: TGTGCCAGCCGGGAAGGGACAGGGGGATTCTATAGCAATCAGCCCCAGCATTTT.

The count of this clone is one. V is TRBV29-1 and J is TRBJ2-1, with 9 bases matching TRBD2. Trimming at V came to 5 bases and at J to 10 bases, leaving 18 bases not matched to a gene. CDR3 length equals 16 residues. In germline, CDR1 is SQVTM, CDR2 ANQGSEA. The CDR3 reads CSVRAVAGVEVGEQFF. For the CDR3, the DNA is TGCAGCGTTCGGGCCGTAGCGGGAGTGGAGGTGGGCGAGCAGTTCTTC.

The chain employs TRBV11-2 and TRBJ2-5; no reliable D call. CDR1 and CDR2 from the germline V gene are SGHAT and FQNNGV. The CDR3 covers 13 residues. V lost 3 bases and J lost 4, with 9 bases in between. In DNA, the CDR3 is TGTGCCAGCAGCTTCGCCGCGTTAGAGACCCAGTACTTC. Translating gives CASSFAALETQYF. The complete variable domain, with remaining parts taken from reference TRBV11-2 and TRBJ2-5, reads EAGVAQSPRYKIIEKRQSVAFWCNPISGHATLYWYQQILGQGPKLLIQFQNNGVVDDSQLPKDRFSAERLKGVDSTLKIQPAKLEDSAVYLCASSFAALETQYFGPGTRLLVL.

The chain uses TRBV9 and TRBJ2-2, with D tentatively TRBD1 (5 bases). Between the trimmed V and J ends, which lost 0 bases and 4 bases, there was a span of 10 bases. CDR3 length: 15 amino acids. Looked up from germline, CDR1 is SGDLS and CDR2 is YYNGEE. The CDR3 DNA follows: TGTGCCAGCAGCGTAGGGGCAGGGTTCACCGGGGAGCTGTTTTTT. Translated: CASSVGAGFTGELFF.

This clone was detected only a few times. The CDR3 here is CASRAGTGIIGGYTF. In nucleotides, the CDR3 is TGTGCCAGCAGGGCCGGGACAGGGATAATTGGCGGCTACACCTTC. The rearrangement links TRBV6-5 to TRBJ1-2; 9 nucleotides agree with TRBD1. The CDR3 covers 15 residues. With 6 bases clipped from V and 8 bases from J, the junction kept 13 bases outside the gene matches. Per germline, CDR1 MNHEY and CDR2 SVGAGI.

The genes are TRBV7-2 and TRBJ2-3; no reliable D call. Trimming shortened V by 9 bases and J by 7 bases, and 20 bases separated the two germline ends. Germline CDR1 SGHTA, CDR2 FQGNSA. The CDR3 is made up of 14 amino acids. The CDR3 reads CASNKIGALNTQYF. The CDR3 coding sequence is TGTGCCAGTAATAAAATTGGCGCTCTAAATACGCAGTATTTT.

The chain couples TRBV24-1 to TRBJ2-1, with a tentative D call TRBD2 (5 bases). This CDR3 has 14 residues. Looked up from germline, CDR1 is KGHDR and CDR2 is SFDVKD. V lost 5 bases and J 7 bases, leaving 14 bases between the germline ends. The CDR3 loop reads CATSGELGINEQFF. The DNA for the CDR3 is TGTGCCACCAGTGGCGAACTAGGGATTAATGAGCAGTTCTTC.

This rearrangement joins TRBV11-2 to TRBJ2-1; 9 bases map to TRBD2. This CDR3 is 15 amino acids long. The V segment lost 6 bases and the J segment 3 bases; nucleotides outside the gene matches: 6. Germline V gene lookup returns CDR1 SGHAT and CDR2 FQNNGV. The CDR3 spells CASRSSGNGYNEQFF. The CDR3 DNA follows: TGTGCCAGCAGGTCTAGCGGGAACGGCTACAATGAGCAGTTCTTC.

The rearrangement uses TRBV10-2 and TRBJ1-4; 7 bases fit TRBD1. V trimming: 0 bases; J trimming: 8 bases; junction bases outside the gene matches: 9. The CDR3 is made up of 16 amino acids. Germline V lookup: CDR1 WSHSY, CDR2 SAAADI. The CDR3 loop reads CASSESRDRAGEKLFF. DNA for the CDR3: TGCGCCAGCAGTGAGTCGAGAGACAGGGCGGGCGAAAAACTGTTTTTT.

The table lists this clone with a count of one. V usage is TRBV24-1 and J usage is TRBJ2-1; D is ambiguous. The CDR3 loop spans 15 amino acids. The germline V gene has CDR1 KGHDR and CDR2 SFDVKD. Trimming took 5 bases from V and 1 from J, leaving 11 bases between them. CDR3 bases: TGTGCCACCAGTGGAATAGGACCATCCTACAATGAGCAGTTCTTC. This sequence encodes CATSGIGPSYNEQFF.

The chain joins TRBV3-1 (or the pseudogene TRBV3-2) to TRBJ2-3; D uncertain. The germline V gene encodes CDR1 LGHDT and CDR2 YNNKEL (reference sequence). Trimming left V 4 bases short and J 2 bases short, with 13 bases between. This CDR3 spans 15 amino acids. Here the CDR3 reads CASSPFGSSTDTQYF. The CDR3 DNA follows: TGTGCCAGCAGCCCTTTCGGATCATCCACAGATACGCAGTATTTT.

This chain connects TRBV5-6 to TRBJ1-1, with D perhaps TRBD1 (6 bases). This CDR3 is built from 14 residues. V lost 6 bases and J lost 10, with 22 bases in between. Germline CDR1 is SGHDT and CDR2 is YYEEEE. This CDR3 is CASTQGRGAEGAFF. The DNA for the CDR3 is TGTGCCAGCACCCAGGGGAGGGGGGCAGAAGGAGCTTTCTTT.

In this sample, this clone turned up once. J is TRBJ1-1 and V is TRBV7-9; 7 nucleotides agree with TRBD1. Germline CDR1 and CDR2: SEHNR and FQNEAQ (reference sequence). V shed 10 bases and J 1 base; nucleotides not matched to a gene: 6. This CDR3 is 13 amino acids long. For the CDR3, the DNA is TGTGCCACACACACAGGGGCGAACACTGAAGCTTTCTTT. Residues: CATHTGANTEAFF.

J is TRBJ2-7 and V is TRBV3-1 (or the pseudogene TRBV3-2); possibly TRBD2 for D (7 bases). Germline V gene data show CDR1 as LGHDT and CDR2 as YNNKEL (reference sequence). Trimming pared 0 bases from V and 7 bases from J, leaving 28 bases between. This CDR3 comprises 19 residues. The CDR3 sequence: CASSQEGSGGQGAGWEQYF. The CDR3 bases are TGTGCCAGCAGCCAAGAGGGGTCCGGGGGGCAAGGGGCTGGTTGGGAGCAGTACTTC.

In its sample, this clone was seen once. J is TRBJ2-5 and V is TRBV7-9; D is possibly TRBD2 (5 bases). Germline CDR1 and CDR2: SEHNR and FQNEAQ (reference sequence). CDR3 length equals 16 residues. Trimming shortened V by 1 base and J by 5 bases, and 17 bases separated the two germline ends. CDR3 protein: CASSLGTTQRRETQYF. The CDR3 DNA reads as TGTGCCAGCAGCTTAGGCACGACTCAGCGGCGGGAGACCCAGTACTTC. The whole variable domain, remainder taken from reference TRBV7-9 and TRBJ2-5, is DTGVSQNPRHKITKRGQNVTFRCDPISEHNRLYWYRQTLGQGPEFLTYFQNEAQLEKSRLLSDRFSAERPKGSFSTLEIQRTEQGDSAMYLCASSLGTTQRRETQYFGPGTRLLVL.

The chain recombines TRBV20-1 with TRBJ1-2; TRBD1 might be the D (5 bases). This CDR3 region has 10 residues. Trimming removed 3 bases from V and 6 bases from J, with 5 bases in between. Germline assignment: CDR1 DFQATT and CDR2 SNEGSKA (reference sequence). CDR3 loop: CSARGHGYTF. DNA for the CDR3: TGCAGTGCTAGGGGGCATGGCTACACCTTC.

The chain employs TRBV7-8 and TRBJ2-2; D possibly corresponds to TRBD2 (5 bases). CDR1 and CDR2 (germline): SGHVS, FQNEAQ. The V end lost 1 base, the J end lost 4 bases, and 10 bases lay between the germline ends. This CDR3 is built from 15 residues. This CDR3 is CASSLGLAATGELFF. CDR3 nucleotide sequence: TGTGCCAGCAGCTTAGGTCTAGCTGCCACCGGGGAGCTGTTTTTT.

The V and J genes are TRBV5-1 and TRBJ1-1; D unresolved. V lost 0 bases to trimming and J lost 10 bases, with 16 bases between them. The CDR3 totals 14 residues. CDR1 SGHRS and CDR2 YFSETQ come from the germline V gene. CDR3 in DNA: TGCGCCAGCAGCTTGGTGGCAGGTCAGGAGCCAGCTTTCTTT. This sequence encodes CASSLVAGQEPAFF.

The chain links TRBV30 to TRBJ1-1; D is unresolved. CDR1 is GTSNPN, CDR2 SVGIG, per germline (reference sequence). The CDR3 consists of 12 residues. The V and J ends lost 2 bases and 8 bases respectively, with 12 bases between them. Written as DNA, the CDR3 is TGTGCCTGGAGTATTAGGAGTCCCGAAGCTTTCTTT. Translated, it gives CAWSIRSPEAFF.

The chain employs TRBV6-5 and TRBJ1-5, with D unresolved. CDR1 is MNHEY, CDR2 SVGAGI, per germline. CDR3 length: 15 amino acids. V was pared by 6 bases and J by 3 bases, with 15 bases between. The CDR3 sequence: CASRSAGAYNQPQHF. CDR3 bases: TGTGCCAGCAGATCGGCGGGAGCTTACAATCAGCCCCAGCATTTT.

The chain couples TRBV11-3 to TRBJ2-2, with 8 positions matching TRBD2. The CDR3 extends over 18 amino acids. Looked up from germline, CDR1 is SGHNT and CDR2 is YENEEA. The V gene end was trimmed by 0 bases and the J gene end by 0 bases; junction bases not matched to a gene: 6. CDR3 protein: CASSLDKPGLANTGELFF. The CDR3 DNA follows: TGTGCCAGCAGCTTAGATAAGCCGGGACTAGCGAACACCGGGGAGCTGTTTTTT. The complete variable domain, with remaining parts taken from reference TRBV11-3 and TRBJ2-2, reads EAGVVQSPRYKIIEKKQPVAFWCNPISGHNTLYWYLQNLGQGPELLIRYENEEAVDDSQLPKDRFSAERLKGVDSTLKIQPAELGDSAVYLCASSLDKPGLANTGELFFGEGSRLTVL.

CDR3 residues: CASSLQRLNTEAFF. CDR3 coding DNA: TGTGCCAGCAGCTTACAGAGACTGAACACTGAAGCTTTCTTT. This chain links TRBV5-5 with TRBJ1-1; the D is unclear. This CDR3 is built from 14 residues. The germline V gene has CDR1 SGHKS and CDR2 YYEKEE (reference sequence). The ends were cut back, 2 bases at V and 0 bases at J, with 8 bases in the middle.

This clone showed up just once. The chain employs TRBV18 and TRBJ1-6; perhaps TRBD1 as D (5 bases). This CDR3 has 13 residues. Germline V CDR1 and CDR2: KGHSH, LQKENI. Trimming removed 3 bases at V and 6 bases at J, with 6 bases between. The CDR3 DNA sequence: TGTGCCAGCTCACCGCAGGGTAATTCACCCCTCCACTTT. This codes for CASSPQGNSPLHF.